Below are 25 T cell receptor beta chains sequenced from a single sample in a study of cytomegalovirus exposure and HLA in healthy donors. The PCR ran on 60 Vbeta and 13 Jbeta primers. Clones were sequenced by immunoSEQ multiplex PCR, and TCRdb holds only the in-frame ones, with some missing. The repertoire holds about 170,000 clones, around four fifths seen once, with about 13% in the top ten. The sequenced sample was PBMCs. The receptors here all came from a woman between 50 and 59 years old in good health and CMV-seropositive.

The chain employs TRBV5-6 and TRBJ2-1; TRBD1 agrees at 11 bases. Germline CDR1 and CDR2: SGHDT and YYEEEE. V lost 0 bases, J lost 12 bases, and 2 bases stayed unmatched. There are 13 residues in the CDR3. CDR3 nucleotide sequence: TGTGCCAGCAGCTTGGGGACAGGGGGCGGGCAGTTCTTC. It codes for CASSLGTGGGQFF.

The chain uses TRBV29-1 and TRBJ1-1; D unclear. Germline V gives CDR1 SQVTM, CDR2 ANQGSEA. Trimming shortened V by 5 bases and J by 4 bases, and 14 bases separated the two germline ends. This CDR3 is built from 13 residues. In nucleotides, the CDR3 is TGCAGCGTTTTAGTCGGCGGAACCACTGAAGCTTTCTTT. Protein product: CSVLVGGTTEAFF.

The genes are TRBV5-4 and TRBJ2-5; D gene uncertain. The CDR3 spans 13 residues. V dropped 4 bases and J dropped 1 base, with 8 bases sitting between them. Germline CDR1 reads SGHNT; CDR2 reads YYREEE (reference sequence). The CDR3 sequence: CASSPGPQETQYF. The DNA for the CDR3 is TGTGCCAGCAGCCCTGGCCCCCAAGAGACCCAGTACTTC.

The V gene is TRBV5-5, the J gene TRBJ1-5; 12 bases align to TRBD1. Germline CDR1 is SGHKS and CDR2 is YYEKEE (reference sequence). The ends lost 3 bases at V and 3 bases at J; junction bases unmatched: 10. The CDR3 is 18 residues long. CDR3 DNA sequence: TGTGCCAGCAGCTCCGGGACAGGGGGCTTTGATGACAATCAGCCCCAGCATTTT. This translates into CASSSGTGGFDDNQPQHF.

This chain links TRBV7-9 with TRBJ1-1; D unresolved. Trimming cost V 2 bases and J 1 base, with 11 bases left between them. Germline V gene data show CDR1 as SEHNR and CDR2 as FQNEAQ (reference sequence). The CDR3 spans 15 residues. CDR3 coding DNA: TGTGCCAGCAGCTTAAGAGGGCAGCCGAACACTGAAGCTTTCTTT. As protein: CASSLRGQPNTEAFF.

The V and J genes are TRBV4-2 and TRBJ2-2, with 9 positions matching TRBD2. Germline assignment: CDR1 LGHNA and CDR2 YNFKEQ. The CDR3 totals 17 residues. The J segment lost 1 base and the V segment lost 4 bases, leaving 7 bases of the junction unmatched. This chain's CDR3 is CASSRQNSGGNTGELFF. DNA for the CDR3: TGTGCCAGCAGCCGCCAGAATAGCGGGGGGAACACCGGGGAGCTGTTTTTT.

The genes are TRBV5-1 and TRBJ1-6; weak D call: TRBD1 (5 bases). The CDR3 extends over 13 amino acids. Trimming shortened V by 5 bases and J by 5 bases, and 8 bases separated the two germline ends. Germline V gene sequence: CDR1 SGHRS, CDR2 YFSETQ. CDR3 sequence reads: CASRDIDNSPLHF. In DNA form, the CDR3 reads TGCGCCAGCAGGGACATAGATAATTCACCCCTCCACTTT.

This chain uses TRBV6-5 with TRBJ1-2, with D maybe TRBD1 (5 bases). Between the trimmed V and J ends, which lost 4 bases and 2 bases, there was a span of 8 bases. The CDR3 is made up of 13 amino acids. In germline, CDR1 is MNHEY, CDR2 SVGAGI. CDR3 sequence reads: CASSSGSNYGYTF. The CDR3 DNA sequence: TGTGCCAGCAGTTCAGGGTCGAACTATGGCTACACCTTC.

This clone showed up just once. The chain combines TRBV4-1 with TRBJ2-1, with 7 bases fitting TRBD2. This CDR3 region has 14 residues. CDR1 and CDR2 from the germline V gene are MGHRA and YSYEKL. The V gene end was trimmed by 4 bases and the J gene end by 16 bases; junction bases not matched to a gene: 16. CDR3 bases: TGCGCCAGCAGCCCGACGCCGGGAGGTACGTTGGGCTTCTTC. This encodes CASSPTPGGTLGFF.

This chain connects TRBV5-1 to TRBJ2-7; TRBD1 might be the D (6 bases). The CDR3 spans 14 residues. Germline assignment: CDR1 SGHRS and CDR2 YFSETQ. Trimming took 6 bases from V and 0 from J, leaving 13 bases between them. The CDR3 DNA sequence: TGCGCCAGCACCGTGGTAGGGGGCTCCTACGAGCAGTACTTC. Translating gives CASTVVGGSYEQYF.

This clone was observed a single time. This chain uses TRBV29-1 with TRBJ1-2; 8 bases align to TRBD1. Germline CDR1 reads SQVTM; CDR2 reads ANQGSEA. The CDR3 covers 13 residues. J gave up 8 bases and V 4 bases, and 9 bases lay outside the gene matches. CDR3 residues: CSVAPGGFVGYTF. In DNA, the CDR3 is TGCAGCGTTGCCCCAGGGGGCTTTGTCGGCTACACCTTC.

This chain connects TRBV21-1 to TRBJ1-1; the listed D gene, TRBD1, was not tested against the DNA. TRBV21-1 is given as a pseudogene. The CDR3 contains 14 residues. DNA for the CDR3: TGTGCCAGCAGCAAAAACAGGGATGGCACTGAAGCTTTCTTT. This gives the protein CASSKNRDGTEAFF.

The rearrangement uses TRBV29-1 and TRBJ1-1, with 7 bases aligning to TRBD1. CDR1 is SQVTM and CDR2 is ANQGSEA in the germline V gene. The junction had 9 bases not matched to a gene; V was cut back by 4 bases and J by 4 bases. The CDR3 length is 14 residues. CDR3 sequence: CSVVGQDGGTEAFF. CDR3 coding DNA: TGCAGCGTTGTAGGACAGGATGGGGGCACTGAAGCTTTCTTT.

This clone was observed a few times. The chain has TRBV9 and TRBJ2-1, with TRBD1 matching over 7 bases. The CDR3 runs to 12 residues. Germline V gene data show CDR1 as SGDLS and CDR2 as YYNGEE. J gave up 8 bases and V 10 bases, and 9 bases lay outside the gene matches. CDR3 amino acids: CAHVRTGDEQFF. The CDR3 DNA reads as TGTGCCCATGTACGGACAGGAGATGAGCAGTTCTTC.

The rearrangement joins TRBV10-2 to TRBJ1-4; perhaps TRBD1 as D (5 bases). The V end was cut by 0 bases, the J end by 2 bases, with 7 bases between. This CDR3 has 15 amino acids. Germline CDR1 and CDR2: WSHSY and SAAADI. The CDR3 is CASSESKGTNEKLFF. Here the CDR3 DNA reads TGCGCCAGCAGTGAGTCGAAGGGGACTAATGAAAAACTGTTTTTT.

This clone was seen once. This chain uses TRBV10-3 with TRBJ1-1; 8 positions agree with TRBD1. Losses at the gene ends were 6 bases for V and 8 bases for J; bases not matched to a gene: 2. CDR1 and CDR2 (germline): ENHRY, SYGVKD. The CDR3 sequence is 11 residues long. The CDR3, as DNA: TGTGCCATCAGCACAGGGGGGGAAGCTTTCTTT. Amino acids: CAISTGGEAFF.

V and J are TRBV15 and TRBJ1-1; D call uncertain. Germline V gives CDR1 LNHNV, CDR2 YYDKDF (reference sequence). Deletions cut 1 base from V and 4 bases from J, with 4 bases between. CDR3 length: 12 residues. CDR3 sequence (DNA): TGTGCCACCAGCAGAGGAGGCACTGAAGCTTTCTTT. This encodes CATSRGGTEAFF. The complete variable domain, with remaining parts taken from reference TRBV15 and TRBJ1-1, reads DAMVIQNPRYQVTQFGKPVTLSCSQTLNHNVMYWYQQKSSQAPKLLFHYYDKDFNNEADTPDNFQSRRPNTSFCFLDIRSPGLGDTAMYLCATSRGGTEAFFGQGTRLTVV.

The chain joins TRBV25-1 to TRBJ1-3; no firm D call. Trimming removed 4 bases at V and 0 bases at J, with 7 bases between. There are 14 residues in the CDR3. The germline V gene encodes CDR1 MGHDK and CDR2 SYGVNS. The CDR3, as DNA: TGTGCCAGCAGTGCGGCGGTCTCTGGAAACACCATATATTTT. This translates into CASSAAVSGNTIYF.

The CDR3 loop reads CASSPQVARWDGYTF. As DNA, the CDR3 is TGTGCCAGCTCACCACAGGTAGCCCGCTGGGATGGCTACACCTTC. The genes are TRBV18 and TRBJ1-2, with D uncertain. V lost 1 base, J lost 6 bases, and 15 bases lay in between. The CDR3 runs to 15 residues. The germline V gene encodes CDR1 KGHSH and CDR2 LQKENI.

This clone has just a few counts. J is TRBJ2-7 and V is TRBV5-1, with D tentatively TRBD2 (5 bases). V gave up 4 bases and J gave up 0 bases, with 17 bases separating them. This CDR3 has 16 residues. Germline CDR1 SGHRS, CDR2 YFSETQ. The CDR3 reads CASSLKDGMPSYEQYF. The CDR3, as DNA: TGCGCCAGCAGCCTAAAGGACGGGATGCCCTCCTACGAGCAGTACTTC.

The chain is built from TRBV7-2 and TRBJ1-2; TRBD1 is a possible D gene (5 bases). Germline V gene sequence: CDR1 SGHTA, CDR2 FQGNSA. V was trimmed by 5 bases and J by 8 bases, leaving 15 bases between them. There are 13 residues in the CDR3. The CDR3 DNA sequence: TGTGCCAGCAGCCCGGACATATTGGGCGGCTACACCTTC. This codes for CASSPDILGGYTF.

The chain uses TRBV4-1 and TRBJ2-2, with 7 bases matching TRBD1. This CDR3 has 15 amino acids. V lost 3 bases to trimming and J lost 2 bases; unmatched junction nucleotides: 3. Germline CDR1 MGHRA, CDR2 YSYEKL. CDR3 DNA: TGCGCCAGCAGCCAGAGACAGGGAAACACCGGGGAGCTGTTTTTT. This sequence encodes CASSQRQGNTGELFF.

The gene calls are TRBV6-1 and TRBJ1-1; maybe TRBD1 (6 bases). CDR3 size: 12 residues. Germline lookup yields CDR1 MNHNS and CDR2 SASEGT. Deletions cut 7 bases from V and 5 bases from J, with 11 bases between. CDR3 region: CASKGGQTEAFF. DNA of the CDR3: TGTGCCAGCAAGGGGGGGCAGACTGAAGCTTTCTTT.

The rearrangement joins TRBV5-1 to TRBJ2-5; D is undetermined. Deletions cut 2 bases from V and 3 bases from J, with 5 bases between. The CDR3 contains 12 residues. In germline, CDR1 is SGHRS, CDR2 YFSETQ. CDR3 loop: CASSFGEETQYF. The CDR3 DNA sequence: TGCGCCAGCAGCTTCGGAGAAGAGACCCAGTACTTC.

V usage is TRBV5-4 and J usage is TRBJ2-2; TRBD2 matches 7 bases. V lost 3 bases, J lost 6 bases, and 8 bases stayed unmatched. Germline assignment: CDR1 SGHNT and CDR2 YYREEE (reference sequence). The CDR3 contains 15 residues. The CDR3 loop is CASSSREGIPGELFF. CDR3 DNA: TGTGCCAGCAGCTCCAGGGAGGGGATCCCCGGGGAGCTGTTTTTT. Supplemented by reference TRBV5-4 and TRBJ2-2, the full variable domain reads ETGVTQSPTHLIKTRGQQVTLRCSSQSGHNTVSWYQQALGQGPQFIFQYYREEENGRGNFPPRFSGLQFPNYSSELNVNALELDDSALYLCASSSREGIPGELFFGEGSRLTVL.